The present entry profiles one T cell receptor beta chain with its context. In the original analysis: Amplification with reference gene primers provided the estimates of nucleated cell counts. Sequencing used immunoSEQ multiplex PCR; TCRdb keeps in-frame clones, though not all of them. V and J calls and clone size are those listed in that table; D and trimming were worked out from the DNA. In the table there are around 380,000 clones, 81% of which are singletons. The sample comes from a study of blood T cell repertoires in COVID-19. Study at large: Donors in the United States, Italy and Spain gave samples during acute or convalescent COVID-19. T cells, B-cell-depleted T cells, or PBMCs supplied cDNA or gDNA.

The receptor was derived from a human donor with acute or convalescent COVID-19. The donor label of this sample is uncertain. The specimen sequenced was peripheral blood.

CDR3 sequence reads: CASRKGGHSGNTIYF. In nucleotides, the CDR3 is TGTGCCAGCAGGAAGGGGGGGCATTCTGGAAACACCATATATTTT. V gene TRBV7-2 combines with J gene TRBJ1-3; the D gene is possibly TRBD1 (6 bases). The CDR3 consists of 15 residues. The germline gives CDR1 SGHTA, CDR2 FQGNSA. V shed 6 bases and J shed 1 base, with 13 bases lying between them.